These 32 T cell receptor beta chains came from one sample sequenced in a study of cytomegalovirus exposure and HLA in healthy donors. It was with 60 Vbeta and 13 Jbeta primers that the PCR ran. Profiling relied on immunoSEQ multiplex PCR, and the TCRdb table lists in-frame clones only, not all of them. This sample carries around 110,000 clones, about 59% of them seen once, and the ten largest clones take roughly 10%. The sequenced sample was PBMCs. Source of these receptors: a woman between 40 and 55 years old in good health and CMV-seropositive.

The genes are TRBV19 and TRBJ1-2, with a possible D match to TRBD1 (6 bases). This CDR3 is built from 12 residues. V dropped 9 bases and J dropped 5 bases, with 13 bases sitting between them. Germline CDR1 LNHDA, CDR2 SQIVND (reference sequence). The DNA for the CDR3 is TGTGCCAGCAAAGTAGGGGGATATGGCTACACCTTC. Its translation: CASKVGGYGYTF.

The chain uses TRBV7-9 and TRBJ1-5; D possibly corresponds to TRBD1 (6 bases). V was cut by 6 bases and J by 7 bases, with 13 bases left in between. This CDR3 comprises 13 residues. Germline V gene lookup returns CDR1 SEHNR and CDR2 FQNEAQ (reference sequence). The chain's CDR3 is CASSRTGNQPQHF. CDR3 nucleotides: TGTGCCAGCAGTCGTACAGGGAACCAGCCCCAGCATTTT.

V gene TRBV4-2 combines with J gene TRBJ1-5; D remains ambiguous. Germline CDR1 reads LGHNA; CDR2 reads YNFKEQ. The CDR3 length is 17 residues. Trimming took off 1 base at V and 6 bases at J, with 19 bases between the two ends. The CDR3 reads CASSQAGGSQKGQPQHF. DNA for the CDR3: TGTGCCAGCAGCCAAGCGGGAGGGTCCCAAAAGGGTCAGCCCCAGCATTTT.

This rearrangement joins TRBV11-2 to TRBJ2-1, with unresolved D. The ends were cut back, 1 base at V and 6 bases at J, with 7 bases in the middle. CDR1 and CDR2 from the germline V gene are SGHAT and FQNNGV. CDR3 length equals 13 residues. The CDR3 DNA is TGTGCCAGCAGCTTAGTGGCGGCCAATGAGCAGTTCTTC. This translates into CASSLVAANEQFF.

J is TRBJ2-3 and V is TRBV2; TRBD2 agrees at 9 bases. The CDR3 covers 14 residues. The J segment lost 4 bases and the V segment lost 6 bases, leaving 5 bases of the junction unmatched. CDR1 and CDR2 from the germline V gene are SNHLY and FYNNEI. The CDR3 DNA follows: TGTGCCAGCAGGTGGGCGGGGGGGGCAGATACGCAGTATTTT. This translates into CASRWAGGADTQYF.

V usage is TRBV27 and J usage is TRBJ2-5; the match to TRBD2 covers 7 bases. After removal of 3 bases from V and 3 bases from J, the junction contained 7 bases not matched to a gene. The CDR3 extends over 15 amino acids. Germline-derived CDR1 and CDR2 are MNHEY and SMNVEV (reference sequence). The CDR3 DNA is TGTGCCAGCAGTTTCCGGGAGGCCGCTGAAGAGACCCAGTACTTC. This sequence encodes CASSFREAAEETQYF.

The chain is built from TRBV5-1 and TRBJ2-5; D is uncertain. The CDR3 is 14 residues long. Trimming removed 0 bases from V and 5 bases from J, with 11 bases in between. Germline CDR1 SGHRS, CDR2 YFSETQ. CDR3 nucleotides: TGCGCCAGCAGCTTGGATGTTAGTTTTGAGACCCAGTACTTC. It translates to CASSLDVSFETQYF.

The chain couples TRBV29-1 to TRBJ1-2; 8 bases are shared with TRBD1. This CDR3 is 14 amino acids long. Germline assignment: CDR1 SQVTM and CDR2 ANQGSEA. Trimming took 3 bases from V and 8 from J; bases not matched to a gene: 11. The CDR3 nucleotides read TGCAGCGTTGATATGGTTCAGGGGGCTCGGGGCTACACCTTC. Translating it yields CSVDMVQGARGYTF. Using reference TRBV29-1 and TRBJ1-2 for the parts outside the CDR3, the full variable domain is SAVISQKPSRDICQRGTSLTIQCQVDSQVTMMFWYRQQPGQSLTLIATANQGSEATYESGFVIDKFPISRPNLTFSTLTVSNMSPEDSSIYLCSVDMVQGARGYTFGSGTRLTVV.

Only a few counts were recorded for this clone. This chain uses TRBV6-6 with TRBJ2-1; D remains unclear. The V end was cut by 0 bases, the J end by 4 bases, with 7 bases between. Germline V gene data show CDR1 as MNHNY and CDR2 as SVGAGI (reference sequence). CDR3 length: 14 amino acids. The CDR3 nucleotides are TGTGCCAGCAGTTACTCGAAACTGTACAATGAGCAGTTCTTC. Translated, it gives CASSYSKLYNEQFF.

The chain recombines TRBV19 with TRBJ1-5; a weak D match, TRBD1 (6 bases). Trimming took off 0 bases at V and 7 bases at J, with 19 bases between the two ends. Germline V gene sequence: CDR1 LNHDA, CDR2 SQIVND (reference sequence). The CDR3 extends over 17 amino acids. The DNA of the CDR3 is TGTGCCAGTAGTATAGATCTCGTGTCAGGGGTGGGGCAGCCCCAGCATTTT. It yields the protein CASSIDLVSGVGQPQHF.

V is TRBV19 and J is TRBJ2-3, with TRBD1 matching 7 bases. Germline-derived CDR1 and CDR2 are LNHDA and SQIVND (reference sequence). The CDR3 extends over 15 amino acids. Trimming removed 5 bases from V and 1 base from J; junction bases left unmatched: 6. The CDR3 DNA sequence: TGTGCCAGTAGTCCCCGACAGGGAGGCACAGATACGCAGTATTTT. Its protein product is CASSPRQGGTDTQYF. The full variable domain, in which reference TRBV19 and TRBJ2-3 provide the parts outside the CDR3, is DGGITQSPKYLFRKEGQNVTLSCEQNLNHDAMYWYRQDPGQGLRLIYYSQIVNDFQKGDIAEGYSVSREKKESFPLTVTSAQKNPTAFYLCASSPRQGGTDTQYFGPGTRLTVL.

This clone was observed a handful of times. This sequence joins TRBV19 and TRBJ1-1; weak D call: TRBD1 (5 bases). The V gene lost 3 bases and the J gene lost 0 bases, with 8 bases spanning the gap. Germline CDR1 is LNHDA and CDR2 is SQIVND (reference sequence). The CDR3 is 14 amino acids. CDR3 protein: CASSIGDLNTEAFF. Written as DNA, the CDR3 is TGTGCCAGTAGTATTGGGGACTTGAACACTGAAGCTTTCTTT.

This clone was observed a few times. This rearrangement joins TRBV12-5 to TRBJ1-5; 7 bases fit TRBD1. CDR1 LGHNT and CDR2 FRNRAP come from the germline V gene. This CDR3 is built from 16 residues. J was trimmed by 5 bases and V by 1 base; bases with no gene match: 8. The DNA of the CDR3 is TGTGCTAGTGGTTTGGGACAGGGCTTAAACCATCAGCCCCAGCATTTT. Protein: CASGLGQGLNHQPQHF.

The chain carries TRBV11-3 and TRBJ2-3, with D perhaps matching TRBD1 (5 bases). Trimming cost V 6 bases and J 1 base, with 11 bases left between them. The germline gives CDR1 SGHNT, CDR2 YENEEA. This CDR3 comprises 14 residues. This chain's CDR3 is CASSFSRGTDTQYF. The CDR3 DNA reads as TGTGCCAGCAGTTTTAGCAGGGGCACAGATACGCAGTATTTT.

J is TRBJ2-5 and V is TRBV5-1; weak D call: TRBD1 (5 bases). The J call may be wrong; the DNA end is better matched by TRBJ2-7. The CDR3 contains 16 residues. Germline CDR1 reads SGHRS; CDR2 reads YFSETQ. This chain's CDR3 is CASSHDSYQAAYEQYF. The CDR3 nucleotides are TGCGCCAGCAGCCACGACAGTTATCAGGCGGCCTACGAGCAGTACTTC.

This clone was counted a few times. The V gene is TRBV6-1, the J gene TRBJ1-5, with a possible D match to TRBD1 (5 bases). The CDR3 has 19 amino acids. Germline CDR1 is MNHNS and CDR2 is SASEGT. The V end lost 0 bases, the J end lost 7 bases, and 25 bases lay between the germline ends. The CDR3 loop reads CASSEALTLPLQVFQPQHF. The CDR3 DNA follows: TGTGCCAGCAGTGAAGCCCTAACCTTACCCTTACAGGTTTTCCAGCCCCAGCATTTT.

This clone appeared a few times. The chain employs TRBV4-3 and TRBJ1-1; D unresolved. The CDR3 sequence is 15 residues long. V was trimmed by 0 bases and J by 0 bases, leaving 8 bases between them. Germline V gene sequence: CDR1 LGHNA, CDR2 YSLEER. CDR3 sequence: CASSQEITVNTEAFF. The DNA of the CDR3 is TGCGCCAGCAGCCAAGAAATAACGGTGAACACTGAAGCTTTCTTT.

The J gene is TRBJ2-3, the V gene TRBV15; the D gene is possibly TRBD2 (6 bases). Per the germline V gene, CDR1 is LNHNV and CDR2 is YYDKDF (reference sequence). V shed 1 base and J shed 6 bases, with 14 bases lying between them. The CDR3 has 15 amino acids. In nucleotides, the CDR3 is TGTGCCACCAGCAGAGGGGGGACTGTCTCCGATACGCAGTATTTT. It codes for CATSRGGTVSDTQYF.

This clone was seen a few times. The rearrangement joins TRBV14 to TRBJ1-5; possible D gene TRBD1, 6 bases. Germline-derived CDR1 and CDR2 are SGHDN and FVKESK. The ends were cut back, 0 bases at V and 2 bases at J, with 14 bases in the middle. The CDR3 extends over 17 amino acids. Written as DNA, the CDR3 is TGTGCCAGCAGCCAAGAAGGGGGTAGTAAGGGCAATCAGCCCCAGCATTTT. Protein: CASSQEGGSKGNQPQHF. Looking up the rest from reference TRBV14 and TRBJ1-5 gives the full variable domain: EAGVTQFPSHSVIEKGQTVTLRCDPISGHDNLYWYRRVMGKEIKFLLHFVKESKQDESGMPNNRFLAERTGGTYSTLKVQPAELEDSGVYFCASSQEGGSKGNQPQHFGDGTRLSIL.

The genes are TRBV7-2 and TRBJ2-7, with D possibly matching TRBD2 (5 bases). Germline CDR1 SGHTA, CDR2 FQGNSA. The CDR3 is made up of 14 amino acids. Trimming took 3 bases from V and 0 from J, leaving 9 bases between them. For the CDR3, the DNA is TGTGCCAGCAGCTTGGACTCTACCTCCTACGAGCAGTACTTC. It is translated as CASSLDSTSYEQYF.

Written as DNA, the CDR3 is TGTGCCAGCAGTGTACAGGGGGCGCGGGGAAACACCATATATTTT. It is translated as CASSVQGARGNTIYF. The V gene is TRBV7-9, the J gene TRBJ1-3, with 9 bases aligning to TRBD1. This CDR3 contains 15 residues. The ends lost 6 bases at V and 4 bases at J; junction bases unmatched: 7. Germline CDR1 and CDR2: SEHNR and FQNEAQ (reference sequence).

The rearrangement uses TRBV7-9 and TRBJ1-2; TRBD1 might be the D (5 bases). This CDR3 has 11 amino acids. Germline V gene lookup returns CDR1 SEHNR and CDR2 FQNEAQ (reference sequence). Trimming shortened V by 6 bases and J by 7 bases, and 9 bases separated the two germline ends. This CDR3 is CASSLTGGYTF. For the CDR3, the DNA is TGTGCCAGCAGTTTAACAGGTGGCTACACCTTC.

J is TRBJ1-1 and V is TRBV7-9; 8 bases are a match to TRBD1. The V gene end was trimmed by 5 bases and the J gene end by 4 bases; junction bases not matched to a gene: 9. Germline V CDR1 and CDR2: SEHNR, FQNEAQ (reference sequence). This CDR3 is 15 amino acids long. The CDR3 DNA is TGTGCCAGCAGCCCGAGAGAGACAGGGGCCACTGAAGCTTTCTTT. This sequence encodes CASSPRETGATEAFF.

The chain carries TRBV5-4 and TRBJ2-7; 8 bases line up with TRBD1. The CDR3 has 15 amino acids. Germline CDR1 is SGHNT and CDR2 is YYREEE (reference sequence). The J segment lost 5 bases and the V segment lost 4 bases, leaving 11 bases of the junction unmatched. In nucleotides, the CDR3 is TGTGCCAGCAGCAGCCGGACAGGGAGAGTCGACGAGCAGTACTTC. Translating it yields CASSSRTGRVDEQYF.

The chain links TRBV7-8 to TRBJ1-4; D may be TRBD1 (6 bases). Looked up from germline, CDR1 is SGHVS and CDR2 is FQNEAQ. Trimming cost V 0 bases and J 5 bases, with 19 bases left between them. CDR3 length: 18 amino acids. The CDR3 nucleotides are TGTGCCAGCAGCTTAGCGGCTGTGGGGGGGGCCTTCAATGAAAAACTGTTTTTT. As protein: CASSLAAVGGAFNEKLFF.

This sequence joins TRBV7-9 and TRBJ1-3, with 9 bases matching TRBD1. J lost 8 bases, V lost 5 bases, and 4 bases had no gene match. The germline CDR1 and CDR2 sequences are SEHNR and FQNEAQ (reference sequence). CDR3 size: 13 residues. This CDR3 is CASSGGQGHTIYF. CDR3 bases: TGTGCCAGCAGCGGGGGACAGGGACACACCATATATTTT.

The chain recombines TRBV5-3 with TRBJ2-7; 10 nucleotides match TRBD2. TRBV5-3 is reported as an ORF; its role is uncertain. This CDR3 comprises 17 residues. V trimming: 0 bases; J trimming: 4 bases; junction bases outside the gene matches: 10. The CDR3 DNA sequence: TGTGCCAGAAGCTTGGGGACTAGCGGCTCCAAAGAATACGAGCAGTACTTC. It encodes CARSLGTSGSKEYEQYF.

This chain uses TRBV28 with TRBJ1-5; 7 bases line up with TRBD1. The V and J ends lost 3 bases and 2 bases, in that order; junction bases with no gene match: 13. Per the germline V gene, CDR1 is MDHEN and CDR2 is SYDVKM. The CDR3 loop spans 18 amino acids. CDR3 residues: CASSFNRGLPDRNQPQHF. The CDR3 coding sequence is TGTGCCAGCAGTTTTAACAGGGGTCTCCCGGACCGCAATCAGCCCCAGCATTTT.

The rearrangement joins TRBV10-3 to TRBJ1-1; D gene unclear. This CDR3 is built from 15 residues. V lost 5 bases and J 1 base, leaving 14 bases between the germline ends. Germline V gene data show CDR1 as ENHRY and CDR2 as SYGVKD. The CDR3 bases are TGTGCCATCAGTTACGAGGGAGGGAGGAACACTGAAGCTTTCTTT. This translates into CAISYEGGRNTEAFF.

This clone was seen a few times. The chain is built from TRBV7-3 and TRBJ2-1, with D perhaps matching TRBD2 (6 bases). Germline lookup yields CDR1 SGHTA and CDR2 FQGTGA. Trimming took off 2 bases at V and 5 bases at J, with 13 bases between the two ends. CDR3 size: 15 residues. The CDR3 DNA reads as TGTGCCAGCAGCTTATTCTCGGGACTTAACAATGAGCAGTTCTTC. This sequence encodes CASSLFSGLNNEQFF.

The chain is built from TRBV9 and TRBJ1-2; 10 nucleotides align to TRBD1. Germline CDR1 SGDLS, CDR2 YYNGEE. The CDR3 consists of 14 residues. Trimming cost V 3 bases and J 4 bases; bases outside gene matches: 3. CDR3 nucleotides: TGTGCCAGCAGCGCGACAGGGGGCGGCTATGGCTACACCTTC. This gives the protein CASSATGGGYGYTF.

This clone is a singleton in its sample. The chain combines TRBV29-1 with TRBJ1-2, with a weak D call TRBD1 (6 bases). This CDR3 is built from 12 residues. V shed 7 bases and J shed 0 bases, with 9 bases lying between them. Germline-derived CDR1 and CDR2 are SQVTM and ANQGSEA. This CDR3 reads CSGGTTNYGYTF. In DNA, the CDR3 is TGCAGCGGGGGGACAACTAACTATGGCTACACCTTC.